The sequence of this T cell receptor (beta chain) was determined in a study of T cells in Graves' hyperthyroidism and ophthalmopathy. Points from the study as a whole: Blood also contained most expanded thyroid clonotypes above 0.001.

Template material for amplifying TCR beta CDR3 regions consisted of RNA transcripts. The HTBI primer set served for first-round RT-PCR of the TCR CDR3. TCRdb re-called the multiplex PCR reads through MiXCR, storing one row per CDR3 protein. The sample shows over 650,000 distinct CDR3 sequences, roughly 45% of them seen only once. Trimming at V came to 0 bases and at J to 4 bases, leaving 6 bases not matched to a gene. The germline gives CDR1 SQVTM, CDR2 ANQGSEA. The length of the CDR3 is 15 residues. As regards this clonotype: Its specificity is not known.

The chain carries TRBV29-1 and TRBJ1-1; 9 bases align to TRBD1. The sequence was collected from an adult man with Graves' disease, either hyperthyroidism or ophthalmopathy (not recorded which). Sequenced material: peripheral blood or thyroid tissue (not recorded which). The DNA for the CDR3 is TGCAGCGTTGAAGATCTAGGGGACAGGGCCACTGAAGCTTTCTTT. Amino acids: CSVEDLGDRATEAFF.